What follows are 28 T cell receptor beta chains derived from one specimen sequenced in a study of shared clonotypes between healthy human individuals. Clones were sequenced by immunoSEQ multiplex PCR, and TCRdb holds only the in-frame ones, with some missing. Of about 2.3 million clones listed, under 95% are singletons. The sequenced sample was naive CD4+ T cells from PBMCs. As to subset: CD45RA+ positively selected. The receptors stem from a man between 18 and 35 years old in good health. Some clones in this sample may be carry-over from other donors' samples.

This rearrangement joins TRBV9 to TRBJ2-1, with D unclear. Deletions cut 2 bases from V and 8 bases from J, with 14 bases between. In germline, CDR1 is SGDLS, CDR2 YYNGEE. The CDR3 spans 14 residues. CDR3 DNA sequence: TGTGCCAGCAGCGTTGTCTCCGTAGCTGATGAGCAGTTCTTC. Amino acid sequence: CASSVVSVADEQFF.

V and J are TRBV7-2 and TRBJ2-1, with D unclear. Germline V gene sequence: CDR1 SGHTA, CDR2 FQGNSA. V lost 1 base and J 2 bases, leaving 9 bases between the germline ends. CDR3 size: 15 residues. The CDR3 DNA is TGTGCCAGCAGCTTAGTGGTGGGCCCCTACAATGAGCAGTTCTTC. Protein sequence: CASSLVVGPYNEQFF. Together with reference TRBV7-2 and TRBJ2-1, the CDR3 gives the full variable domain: GAGVSQSPSNKVTEKGKDVELRCDPISGHTALYWYRQSLGQGLEFLIYFQGNSAPDKSGLPSDRFSAERTGGSVSTLTIQRTQQEDSAVYLCASSLVVGPYNEQFFGPGTRLTVL.

The CDR3 loop is CASSGGISVHEQFF. DNA of the CDR3: TGTGCCAGCAGTGGTGGGATTAGCGTCCATGAGCAGTTCTTC. V usage is TRBV6-1 and J usage is TRBJ2-1, with D possibly matching TRBD2 (5 bases). Germline CDR1 is MNHNS and CDR2 is SASEGT. The CDR3 is 14 amino acids. V gave up 4 bases and J gave up 8 bases, with 15 bases separating them.

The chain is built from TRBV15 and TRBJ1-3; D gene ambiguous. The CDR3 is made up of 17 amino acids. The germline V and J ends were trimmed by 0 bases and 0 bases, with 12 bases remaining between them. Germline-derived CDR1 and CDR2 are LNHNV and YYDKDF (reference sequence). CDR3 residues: CATSRDRAGNSGNTIYF. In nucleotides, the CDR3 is TGTGCCACCAGCAGAGATCGGGCGGGCAACTCTGGAAACACCATATATTTT.

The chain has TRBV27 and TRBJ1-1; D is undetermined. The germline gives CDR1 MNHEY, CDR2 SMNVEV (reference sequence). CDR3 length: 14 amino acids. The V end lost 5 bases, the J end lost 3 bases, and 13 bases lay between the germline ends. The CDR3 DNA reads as TGTGCCAGCAGTCCCCTTCCCGGGGACACTGAAGCTTTCTTT. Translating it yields CASSPLPGDTEAFF.

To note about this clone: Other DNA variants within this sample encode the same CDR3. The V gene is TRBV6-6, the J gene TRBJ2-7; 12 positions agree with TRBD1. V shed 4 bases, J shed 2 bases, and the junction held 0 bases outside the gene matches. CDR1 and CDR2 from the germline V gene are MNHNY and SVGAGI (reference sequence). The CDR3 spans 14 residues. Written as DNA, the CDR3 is TGTGCCAGCAGTTGGGACAGGGGGCCCTACGAGCAGTACTTC. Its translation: CASSWDRGPYEQYF.

The CDR3 DNA is TGTGCCAGCTCACTTGGGGGGCAGAGCTCCTACGAGCAGTACTTC. This gives the protein CASSLGGQSSYEQYF. This chain links TRBV18 with TRBJ2-7; D possibly matches TRBD1 or TRBD2 (6 bases each). The V gene's germline CDR1 is KGHSH and CDR2 LQKENI. The ends were cut back, 4 bases at V and 0 bases at J, with 13 bases in the middle. This CDR3 has 15 residues.

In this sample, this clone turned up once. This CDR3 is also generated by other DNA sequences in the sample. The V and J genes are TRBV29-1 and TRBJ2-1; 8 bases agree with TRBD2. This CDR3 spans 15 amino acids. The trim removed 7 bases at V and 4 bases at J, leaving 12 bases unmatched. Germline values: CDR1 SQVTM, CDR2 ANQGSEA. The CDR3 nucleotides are TGCAGCGCGGGACTGAGCGGGAGACTTTACAATGAGCAGTTCTTC. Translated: CSAGLSGRLYNEQFF.

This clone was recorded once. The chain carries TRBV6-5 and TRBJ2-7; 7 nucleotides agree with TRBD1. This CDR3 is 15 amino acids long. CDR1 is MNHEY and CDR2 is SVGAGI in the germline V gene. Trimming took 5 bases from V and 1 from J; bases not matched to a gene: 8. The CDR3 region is CASSKRRDSSYEQYF. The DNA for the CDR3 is TGTGCCAGCAGTAAGCGCCGGGACAGTTCCTACGAGCAGTACTTC.

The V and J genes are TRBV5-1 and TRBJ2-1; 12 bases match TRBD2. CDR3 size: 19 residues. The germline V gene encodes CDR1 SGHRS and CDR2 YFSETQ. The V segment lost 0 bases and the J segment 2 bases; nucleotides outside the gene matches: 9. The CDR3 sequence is CASSLEGLTSGGPYNEQFF. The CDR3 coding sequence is TGCGCCAGCAGCTTGGAGGGGCTGACTAGCGGGGGCCCCTACAATGAGCAGTTCTTC.

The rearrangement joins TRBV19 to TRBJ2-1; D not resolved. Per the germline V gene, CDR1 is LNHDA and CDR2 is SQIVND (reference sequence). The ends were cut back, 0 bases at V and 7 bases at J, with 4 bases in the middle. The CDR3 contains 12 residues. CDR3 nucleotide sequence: TGTGCCAGTAGTATAGATTTAAATGAGCAGTTCTTC. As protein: CASSIDLNEQFF.

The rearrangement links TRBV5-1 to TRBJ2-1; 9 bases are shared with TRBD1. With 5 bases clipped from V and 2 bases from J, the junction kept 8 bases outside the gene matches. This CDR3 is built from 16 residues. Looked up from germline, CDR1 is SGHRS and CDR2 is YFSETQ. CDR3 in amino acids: CASRSTGGSPYNEQFF. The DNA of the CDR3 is TGCGCCAGCAGGTCCACAGGGGGCTCCCCCTACAATGAGCAGTTCTTC.

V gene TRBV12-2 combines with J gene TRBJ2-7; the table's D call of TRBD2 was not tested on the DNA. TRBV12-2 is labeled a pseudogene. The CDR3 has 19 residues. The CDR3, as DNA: TGTGCAAGTCGCTTAGATCGAAGTGCCCAGCGGGGATTCTCCTACGAGCAGTACTTC. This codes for CASRLDRSAQRGFSYEQYF.

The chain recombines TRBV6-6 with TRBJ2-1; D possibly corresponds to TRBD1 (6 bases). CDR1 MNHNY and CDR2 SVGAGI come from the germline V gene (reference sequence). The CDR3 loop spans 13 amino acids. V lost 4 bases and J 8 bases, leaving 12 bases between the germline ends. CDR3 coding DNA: TGTGCCAGCAGTTCTGGACAGAGCTATGAGCAGTTCTTC. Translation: CASSSGQSYEQFF.

The CDR3 protein is CASSPSSSYEQYF. The CDR3 DNA is TGCGCCAGCAGCCCGAGTAGCTCCTACGAGCAGTACTTC. This rearrangement joins TRBV5-1 to TRBJ2-7; D not certain. V dropped 4 bases and J dropped 0 bases, with 8 bases sitting between them. The CDR3 is 13 amino acids. Germline V lookup: CDR1 SGHRS, CDR2 YFSETQ.

The CDR3 DNA follows: TGTGCCAGCAGTGAACAGGGACCTTTCTCTGAAGCTTTCTTT. Its translation: CASSEQGPFSEAFF. The chain couples TRBV2 to TRBJ1-1, with D perhaps TRBD1 (5 bases). CDR1 is SNHLY, CDR2 FYNNEI, per germline. The CDR3 spans 14 residues. Trimming took off 2 bases at V and 6 bases at J, with 13 bases between the two ends.

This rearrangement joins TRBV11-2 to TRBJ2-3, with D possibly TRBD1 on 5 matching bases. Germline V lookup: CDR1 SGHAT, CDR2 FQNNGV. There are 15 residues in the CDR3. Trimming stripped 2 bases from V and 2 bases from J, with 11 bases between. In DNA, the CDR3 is TGTGCCAGCAGCTTACAGGGTTTTTACACAGATACGCAGTATTTT. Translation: CASSLQGFYTDTQYF.

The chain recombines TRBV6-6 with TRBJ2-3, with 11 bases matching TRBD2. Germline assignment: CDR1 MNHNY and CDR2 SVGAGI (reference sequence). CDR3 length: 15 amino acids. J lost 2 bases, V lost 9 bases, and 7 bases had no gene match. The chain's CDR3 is CASNLAGGPTDTQYF. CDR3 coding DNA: TGTGCCAGTAATTTAGCGGGAGGGCCCACAGATACGCAGTATTTT.

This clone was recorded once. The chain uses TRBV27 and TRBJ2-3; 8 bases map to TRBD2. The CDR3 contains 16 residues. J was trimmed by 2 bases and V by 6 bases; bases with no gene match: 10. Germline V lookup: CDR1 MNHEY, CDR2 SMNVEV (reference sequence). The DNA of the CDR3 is TGTGCCAGCAGGAAGAGAAGAGCGGGAGTCACAGATACGCAGTATTTT. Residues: CASRKRRAGVTDTQYF.

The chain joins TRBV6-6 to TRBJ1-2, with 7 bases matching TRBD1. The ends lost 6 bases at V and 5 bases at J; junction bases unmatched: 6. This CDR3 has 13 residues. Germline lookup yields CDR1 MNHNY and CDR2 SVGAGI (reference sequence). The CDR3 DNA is TGTGCCAGCAGCCAAGGGACAGTTTATGGCTACACCTTC. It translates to CASSQGTVYGYTF.

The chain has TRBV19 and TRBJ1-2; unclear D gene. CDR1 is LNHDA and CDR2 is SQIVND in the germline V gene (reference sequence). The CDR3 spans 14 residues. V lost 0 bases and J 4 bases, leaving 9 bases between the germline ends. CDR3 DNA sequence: TGTGCCAGTAGTATAGAACCAGGAGGCTATGGCTACACCTTC. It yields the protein CASSIEPGGYGYTF.

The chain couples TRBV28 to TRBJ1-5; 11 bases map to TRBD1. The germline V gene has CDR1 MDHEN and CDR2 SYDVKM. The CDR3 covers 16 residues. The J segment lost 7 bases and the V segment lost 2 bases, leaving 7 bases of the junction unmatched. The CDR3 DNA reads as TGTGCCAGCAGTTTAAGGGACAGGGGGACGGGACAGCCCCAGCATTTT. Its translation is CASSLRDRGTGQPQHF. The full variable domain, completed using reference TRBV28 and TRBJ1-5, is DVKVTQSSRYLVKRTGEKVFLECVQDMDHENMFWYRQDPGLGLRLIYFSYDVKMKEKGDIPEGYSVSREKKERFSLILESASTNQTSMYLCASSLRDRGTGQPQHFGDGTRLSIL.

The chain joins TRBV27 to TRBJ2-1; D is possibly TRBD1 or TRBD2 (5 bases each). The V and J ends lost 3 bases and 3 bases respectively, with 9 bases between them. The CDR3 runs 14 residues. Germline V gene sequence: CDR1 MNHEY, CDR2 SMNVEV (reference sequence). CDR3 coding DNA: TGTGCCAGCAGTTTTGGGGGTCGCTACAATGAGCAGTTCTTC. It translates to CASSFGGRYNEQFF.

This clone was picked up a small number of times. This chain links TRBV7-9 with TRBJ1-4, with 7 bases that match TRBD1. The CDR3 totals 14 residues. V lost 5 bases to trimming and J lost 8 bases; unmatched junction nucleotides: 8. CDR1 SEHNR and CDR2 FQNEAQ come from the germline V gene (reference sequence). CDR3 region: CASSENRGGEKLFF. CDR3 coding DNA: TGTGCCAGCAGCGAGAACAGGGGAGGGGAAAAACTGTTTTTT.

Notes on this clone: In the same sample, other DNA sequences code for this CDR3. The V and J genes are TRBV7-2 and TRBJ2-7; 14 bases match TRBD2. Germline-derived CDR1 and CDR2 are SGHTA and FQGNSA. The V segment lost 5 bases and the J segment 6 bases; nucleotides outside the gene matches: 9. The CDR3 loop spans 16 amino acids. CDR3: CASSLFGTSGSGEQYF. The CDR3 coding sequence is TGTGCCAGCAGCCTTTTTGGGACTAGCGGGAGCGGCGAGCAGTACTTC.

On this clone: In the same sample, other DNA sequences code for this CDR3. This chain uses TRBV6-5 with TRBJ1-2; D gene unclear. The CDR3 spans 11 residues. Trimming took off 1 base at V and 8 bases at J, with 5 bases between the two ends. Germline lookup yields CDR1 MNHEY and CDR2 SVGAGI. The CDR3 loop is CASSYLGGYTF. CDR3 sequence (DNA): TGTGCCAGCAGTTACTTGGGAGGCTACACCTTC.

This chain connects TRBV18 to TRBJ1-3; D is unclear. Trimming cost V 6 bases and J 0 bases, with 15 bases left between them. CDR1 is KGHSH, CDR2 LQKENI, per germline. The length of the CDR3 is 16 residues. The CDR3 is CASSTSTAPSGNTIYF. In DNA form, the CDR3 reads TGTGCCAGCTCGACCAGCACAGCTCCCTCTGGAAACACCATATATTTT.

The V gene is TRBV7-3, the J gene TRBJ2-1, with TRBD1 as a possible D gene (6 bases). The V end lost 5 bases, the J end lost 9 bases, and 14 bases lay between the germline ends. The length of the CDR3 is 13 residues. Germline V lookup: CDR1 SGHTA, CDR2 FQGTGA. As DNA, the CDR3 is TGTGCCAGCAGCCAAGGACAGACAAGTGAGCAGTTCTTC. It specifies CASSQGQTSEQFF.